This T cell receptor (beta chain) was recovered during a study of blood T cell repertoires in COVID-19. Study details: The United States, Italy and Spain provided the acute and convalescent COVID-19 samples.

The CDR3 is 14 amino acids. V dropped 7 bases and J dropped 5; count of bases not matched to a gene: 10. In germline, CDR1 is MNHEY, CDR2 SVGAGI. Original methodology: Reference gene primers were amplified, and this amplification served to estimate nucleated cell counts. Some clones are missing from TCRdb's copy, which holds only in-frame ones; the method was immunoSEQ multiplex PCR. V, J and clone size were drawn from that table, and D and trimming were deduced from the DNA. The sample shows around 220,000 clones, approximately 78% of them seen only once. The TCR sequence derives from a woman aged 80 or over with acute or convalescent COVID-19. Specimen: peripheral blood. The rearrangement links TRBV6-5 to TRBJ2-5; 7 nucleotides align to TRBD1. CDR3 DNA: TGTGCCAGCACCAAAACAGGGGTCGGGGAGACCCAGTACTTC. It translates to CASTKTGVGETQYF.